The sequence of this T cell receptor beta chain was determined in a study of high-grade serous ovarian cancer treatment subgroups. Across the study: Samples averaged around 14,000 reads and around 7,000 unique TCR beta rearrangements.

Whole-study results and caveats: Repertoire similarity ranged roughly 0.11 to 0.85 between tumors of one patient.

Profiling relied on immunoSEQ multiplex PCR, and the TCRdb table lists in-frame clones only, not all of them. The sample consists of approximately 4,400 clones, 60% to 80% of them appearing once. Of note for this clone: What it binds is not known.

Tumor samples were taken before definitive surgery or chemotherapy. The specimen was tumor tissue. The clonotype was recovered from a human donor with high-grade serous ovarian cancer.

This CDR3 is CASSLAPLTMGYTF. CDR3 coding DNA: TGTGCCAGCAGCTTAGCGCCTCTTACTATGGGCTACACCTTC. This sequence joins TRBV7-2 and TRBJ1-2, with D hard to call. CDR1 is SGHTA and CDR2 is FQGNSA in the germline V gene. Trimming removed 0 bases from V and 8 bases from J, with 13 bases in between. The CDR3 length is 14 residues.